Described below is a single TCR beta chain sequence and its context. Trimming removed 2 bases from V and 8 bases from J, with 6 bases in between. The CDR3 is 11 amino acids. Germline V gene sequence: CDR1 SNHLY, CDR2 FYNNEI. Treatment denoted: oral pan-JAK inhibitor, 5-10 mg twice daily. Patients with alopecia areata provided lesional scalp punch biopsies as well as peripheral blood. This sample was included in a study of CD8+ T cells in alopecia areata. In each case, RNA was isolated and then reverse transcribed into cDNA as the sequencing template. Generated by immunoSEQ multiplex PCR, the TCRdb table keeps only in-frame clones and is missing some. This table has 210,000 or so clones, approximately 72% appearing once.

This receptor was identified in a human donor with alopecia areata. The sequencing used CD4+ T cells sorted from blood, collected around week 46, from a patient treated with tofacitinib. The V and J genes are TRBV2 and TRBJ1-2; TRBD1 is a possible D gene (5 bases). The CDR3 spells CASSERGGYTF. The DNA for the CDR3 is TGTGCCAGCAGTGAAAGGGGCGGCTACACCTTC.